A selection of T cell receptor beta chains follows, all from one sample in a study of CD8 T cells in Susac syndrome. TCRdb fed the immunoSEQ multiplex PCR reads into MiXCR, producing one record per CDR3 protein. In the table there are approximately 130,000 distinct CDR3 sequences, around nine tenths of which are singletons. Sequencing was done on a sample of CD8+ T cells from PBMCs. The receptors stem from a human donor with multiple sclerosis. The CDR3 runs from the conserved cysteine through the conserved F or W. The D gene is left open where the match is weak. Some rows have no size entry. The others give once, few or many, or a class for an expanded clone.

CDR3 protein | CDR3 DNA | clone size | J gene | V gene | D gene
CASRAKGTGELNTEAFF | TGTGCCAGCAGAGCTAAGGGTACGGGGGAGCTGAACACTGAAGCTTTCTTT | once | TRBJ1-1 | TRBV7-9 | .
CASSQETPGLAGTGELFF | TGTGCCAGCAGCCAAGAGACCCCGGGACTAGCGGGGACCGGGGAGCTGTTTTTT | . | TRBJ2-2 | TRBV4-2 | TRBD2
CASSRGPALYNEQFF | TGCGCCAGCAGTAGAGGCCCAGCCCTCTACAATGAGCAGTTCTTC | . | TRBJ2-1 | TRBV4-1 | .
CASGKLWDTQYF | TGTGCCAGCGGGAAGCTGTGGGATACGCAGTATTTT | . | TRBJ2-3 | TRBV27 | .
CASSLWESEQFF | TGTGCCAGCAGCCTCTGGGAAAGTGAGCAGTTCTTC | . | TRBJ2-1 | TRBV13 | .
CASSPGGGTEAFF | TGTGCCAGCAGTCCAGGGGGGGGGACTGAAGCTTTCTTT | . | TRBJ1-1 | TRBV5-1 | TRBD1
CATSDRVNYEQYF | TGTGCCACCTCGGACAGGGTAAACTACGAGCAGTACTTC | . | TRBJ2-7 | TRBV15 | TRBD1
CASSLVAGDNEQFF | TGTGCCAGCAGCTTAGTCGCAGGAGACAATGAGCAGTTCTTC | . | TRBJ2-1 | TRBV11-1 | .
CSAIAPEVWYEQYF | TGCAGTGCAATAGCCCCGGAGGTTTGGTACGAGCAGTACTTC | few | TRBJ2-7 | TRBV20-1 | .
CASSPRGGQETQYF | TGTGCCAGCAGTCCCCGGGGGGGACAAGAGACCCAGTACTTC | . | TRBJ2-5 | TRBV27 | TRBD2
CASSLGGSGHNEQFF | TGTGCCAGCAGCCTGGGTGGGTCGGGACACAATGAGCAGTTCTTC | . | TRBJ2-1 | TRBV9 | .
CSARQGGTEAFF | TGCAGTGCTAGACAAGGGGGGACTGAAGCTTTCTTT | . | TRBJ1-1 | TRBV20-1 | .
CASSPWTSGANTGELFF | TGTGCCAGCAGCCCCTGGACTAGCGGGGCGAACACCGGGGAGCTGTTTTTT | . | TRBJ2-2 | TRBV3-1 | TRBD2
CASSPTRQAYGYTF | TGTGCCAGCAGTCCCACAAGGCAGGCCTATGGCTACACCTTC | . | TRBJ1-2 | TRBV5-4 | .
CASRPGQGSQPQHF | TGTGCCAGCAGACCGGGACAGGGGAGTCAGCCCCAGCATTTT | . | TRBJ1-5 | TRBV7-9 | TRBD1
CASSQEVRTGEETQYF | TGTGCCAGCAGCCAAGAAGTTAGGACAGGGGAAGAGACCCAGTACTTC | few | TRBJ2-5 | TRBV3-1 | TRBD1
CASSFRGELYTEAFF | TGCGCCAGCAGCTTCCGGGGGGAACTGTACACTGAAGCTTTCTTT | . | TRBJ1-1 | TRBV5-1 | .
CASSFLEDEQFF | TGTGCCAGCAGCTTTCTAGAGGATGAGCAGTTCTTC | once | TRBJ2-1 | TRBV7-9 | .
CASSLARGGGHEQYF | TGTGCCAGCAGCTTAGCACGAGGGGGCGGTCACGAGCAGTACTTC | . | TRBJ2-7 | TRBV7-8 | TRBD1
CASSIQGYNQPQHF | TGTGCCAGTAGTATTCAGGGGTACAATCAGCCCCAGCATTTT | . | TRBJ1-5 | TRBV19 | .
CASTYTGDNYGYTF | TGTGCCAGCACTTACACAGGGGATAACTATGGCTACACCTTC | . | TRBJ1-2 | TRBV12-3/TRBV12-4 | TRBD1
CASSGGDRVIGNIQYF | TGTGCCAGCAGCGGGGGGGACAGGGTGATAGGGAACATTCAGTACTTC | . | TRBJ2-4 | TRBV9 | TRBD1
CSARDGGRGTYGYTF | TGCAGTGCTAGAGATGGCGGGAGGGGGACCTATGGCTACACCTTC | . | TRBJ1-2 | TRBV20-1 | .
CASSEGGFSSYNEQFF | TGTGCCAGCAGTGAAGGGGGCTTCAGCTCCTACAATGAGCAGTTCTTC | . | TRBJ2-1 | TRBV27 | TRBD1
CASRDRERGYTF | TGTGCCAGCCGGGACAGGGAACGAGGCTACACCTTC | . | TRBJ1-2 | TRBV19 | TRBD1
CASSLLSGKETQYF | TGTGCCAGCAGTTTATTGTCAGGGAAAGAGACCCAGTACTTC | . | TRBJ2-5 | TRBV27 | .
CASSTTSYNEQFF | TGTGCCAGTAGTACGACCTCCTACAATGAGCAGTTCTTC | . | TRBJ2-1 | TRBV19 | .